The sequence of this T cell receptor (beta chain) was determined in a study of blood T cell repertoires in COVID-19 (dated by TCRdb to 2020 to 2022). Looking at the study overall: Collaborator samples came from the United States, Italy and Spain and covered acute and convalescent phases of COVID-19. The prospective study material was composed of cDNA or gDNA derived from T cells, B-cell-depleted T cells, or PBMCs. Deeply sampled blood TCRbeta repertoires from subjects exposed to, actively infected with, or recovered from COVID-19 were included in the dataset. The repertoires were released in a freely available public database meant as a resource for research on the immune response to SARS-CoV-2. The samples were drawn from the first 160 participants of the ongoing ImmuneRACE study and from 950 to 1,500 subjects provided by 6 global collaborators. Sample metadata almost always included a de-identified subject ID, COVID-19 status, age in years and sex. Where available, HLA class I and class II types were taken from metadata supplied by the sample provider and were not determined by assay-based typing.

In Seattle, one collaborating source enrolled patients while the infection was active and tracked those patients longitudinally over the course of disease. Whole blood was collected in K2EDTA tubes by collaborating institutions according to the institutions' own protocols. For TCRbeta analysis, collaborators shipped samples as frozen whole blood, isolated PBMCs, or DNA extracted from either of those sample types. In regard to this clone: Its antigen is unknown. Nothing much larger sits one base from this clone, and base qualities are not available.

What the research found in general, with its limitations: Clinical and demographic metadata were provided uncurated, with the amount varying by source and participant.

TCRbeta CDR3 regions were amplified from genomic DNA using the immunoSEQ Assay, a bias-controlled multiplex PCR. Per the authors' processing: Within the assay, amplification of reference gene primers was used to estimate how many nucleated cells each sample contained. To quantify the absolute abundance of each unique TCRbeta CDR3 rearrangement, sequence reads were collapsed and filtered. For each sample, productive Simpson clonality was calculated as the square root of Simpson's diversity index over productive rearrangements. TCRdb's version of the immuneACCESS table is confined to in-frame rearrangements and falls short of the full clone set. An unresolved V gene accounts for under half of the shortfall where checked; the remainder is of unknown origin. V and J calls and clone size come straight from that table; D and trimming were deduced from the DNA. In all, the sample holds about 240,000 clones, and 80% to 95% of those were seen once. The top ten clonotypes cover 0.8% to 0.95% of the sample.

Input material: peripheral blood. The TCR comes from a man aged 30 to 45 with COVID-19, enrolled during active disease.

CDR3 reads: CASSPRQNTGELFF. The nucleotide sequence reads as follows: TGTGCCAGCAGCCCCAGGCAGAACACCGGGGAGCTGTTTTTT. This receptor chain uses TRBV7-9 and TRBJ2-2, with the D gene too uncertain to name. V loses 5 bases, J loses 1 base, and the germline ends lie 8 bases apart. CDR3 length: 14 amino acids, cysteine to phenylalanine. Of the read, only the CDR3 DNA is kept; its 42 bases are in frame from base 1. CDR1 and CDR2, looked up from the germline V gene (reference sequence), are SEHNR and FQNEAQ.